This record covers a single TCR beta chain. As yet, its antigen is unknown. The germline gene is not matched at one end of the junction; a read error may be the cause. The data were taken from a study of T cell repertoires in cytomegalovirus infection. Study overall: Matching HLA type, along with CMV infection, was indicated by public TCR beta signatures.

TCRdb re-analysed the reads in MiXCR, keeping a single row per CDR3 protein. The sample consists of 400,000 or so distinct CDR3 sequences, approximately 33% of them appearing once. Study-level points and caveats: Dominating the ex vivo response were HLA-C-restricted CMV-specific TCR beta clonotypes.

Germline assignment: CDR1 SGHTA and CDR2 FQGNSA. This CDR3 is 18 amino acids long. The rearrangement uses TRBV7-2 and TRBJ2-1, with 7 bases lining up with TRBD2. Sequencing was done on a sample of PBMCs. The source is a human donor in good health (CMV status not recorded). Some clones in this sample may be carry-over from other donors' samples. The CDR3 bases are TGTGCCAGCAGCTCACCCATCGGGACTATCGGGGGGTACAATGTGCAGTTCTTC. It is translated as CASSSPIGTIGGYNVQFF.